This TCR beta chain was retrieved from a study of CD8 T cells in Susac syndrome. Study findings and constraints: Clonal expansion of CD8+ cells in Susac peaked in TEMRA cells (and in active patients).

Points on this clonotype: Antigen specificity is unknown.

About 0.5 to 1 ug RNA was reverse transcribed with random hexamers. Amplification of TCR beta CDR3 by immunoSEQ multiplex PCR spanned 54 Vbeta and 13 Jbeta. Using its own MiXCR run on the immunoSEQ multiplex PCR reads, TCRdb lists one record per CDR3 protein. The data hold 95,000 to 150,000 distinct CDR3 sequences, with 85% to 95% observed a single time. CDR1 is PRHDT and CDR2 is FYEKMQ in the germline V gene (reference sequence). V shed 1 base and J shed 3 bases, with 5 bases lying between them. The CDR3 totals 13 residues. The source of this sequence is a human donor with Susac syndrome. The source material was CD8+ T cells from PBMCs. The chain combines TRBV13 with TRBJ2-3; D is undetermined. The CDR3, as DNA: TGTGCCAGCAGCTTAGAACAGACAGATACGCAGTATTTT. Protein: CASSLEQTDTQYF.